The present entry profiles one TCR beta chain with its context. The antigen remains unidentified. The CDR3 is 15 amino acids. Losses at the gene ends were 5 bases for V and 2 bases for J; bases not matched to a gene: 4. Germline assignment: CDR1 SGHNT and CDR2 YENEEA. These data belong to a study of T cells in localized non-small cell lung cancer. Measured with immunoSEQ multiplex PCR; TCRdb has only the in-frame clones, and not every one. This sample has about a thousand clones, with approximately 19% found just once. Adjacent lung samples, free of atypia, were obtained at least 2 cm from the tumor margin. Points from the study as a whole: A single tumor region was sequenced, leaving heterogeneity possible. Clonality peaked in uninvolved adjacent lung rather than tumor. In adjacent lung appeared a median around 60 of the top 100 tumor clones.

The receptor's source is a male donor aged 60 or older with stage III lung adenocarcinoma. The sample here was normal lung tissue next to the tumor, taken before any cancer treatment. The rearrangement joins TRBV11-3 to TRBJ1-3; 9 bases are a match to TRBD1. The CDR3 loop is CASSPQGATGNTIYF. For the CDR3, the DNA is TGTGCCAGCAGCCCACAGGGGGCTACTGGAAACACCATATATTTT.